The 13 T cell receptor beta chains below were found in one sample sequenced in a study of cytomegalovirus exposure and HLA in healthy donors. Amplification used 60 Vbeta primers and 13 Jbeta primers. Profiling relied on immunoSEQ multiplex PCR, and the TCRdb table lists in-frame clones only, not all of them. The repertoire has 90,000 to 110,000 clones, roughly 63% of them found once; the top ten carry roughly 5.5%. The material sequenced was PBMCs. The receptors shown here come from a woman in her seventies in good health and CMV-seropositive.

The DNA for the CDR3 is TGTGCCAGCAGTCCCCGTTTAGCGGACTATGGCTACACCTTC. It codes for CASSPRLADYGYTF. V usage is TRBV27 and J usage is TRBJ1-2; D is ambiguous. The V gene lost 5 bases and the J gene lost 3 bases, with 13 bases spanning the gap. Germline CDR1 reads MNHEY; CDR2 reads SMNVEV (reference sequence). The CDR3 extends over 14 amino acids.

This clone was counted a few times. The chain is built from TRBV4-1 and TRBJ1-2; 9 bases align to TRBD1. This CDR3 contains 16 residues. Germline lookup yields CDR1 MGHRA and CDR2 YSYEKL. The V segment lost 5 bases and the J segment 1 base; nucleotides outside the gene matches: 8. CDR3 loop: CASSDTGTGINYGYTF. The DNA of the CDR3 is TGCGCCAGCAGCGATACCGGGACAGGGATTAACTATGGCTACACCTTC.

This chain joins TRBV6-6 and TRBJ1-5, with 9 bases identical to TRBD1. This CDR3 is 15 amino acids long. Germline loops: CDR1 MNHNY, CDR2 SVGAGI (reference sequence). The ends lost 2 bases at V and 6 bases at J; junction bases unmatched: 5. The chain's CDR3 is CASSYAGQGSQPQHF. CDR3 DNA sequence: TGTGCCAGCAGTTACGCGGGACAGGGTTCTCAGCCCCAGCATTTT.

This clone was counted a few times. The chain recombines TRBV18 with TRBJ1-1, with D possibly matching TRBD1 (5 bases). V was trimmed by 8 bases and J by 5 bases, leaving 21 bases between them. The germline CDR1 and CDR2 sequences are KGHSH and LQKENI. The CDR3 extends over 15 amino acids. The CDR3 sequence: CASTEVWGVGTEAFF. In DNA form, the CDR3 reads TGTGCCAGCACGGAAGTCTGGGGCGTGGGAACTGAAGCTTTCTTT.

This rearrangement joins TRBV5-1 to TRBJ1-6, with TRBD1 matching over 8 bases. V lost 8 bases to trimming and J lost 8 bases; unmatched junction nucleotides: 6. The CDR3 length is 13 residues. Germline values: CDR1 SGHRS, CDR2 YFSETQ. CDR3 in DNA: TGCGCCAGTCACAGGGGGAGTGATTCACCCCTCCACTTT. Its protein is CASHRGSDSPLHF.

The chain joins TRBV30 to TRBJ1-6; 9 positions agree with TRBD1. Germline values: CDR1 GTSNPN, CDR2 SVGIG (reference sequence). The CDR3 has 15 residues. Trimming at V came to 3 bases and at J to 0 bases, leaving 0 bases not matched to a gene. Written as DNA, the CDR3 is TGTGCCTGGAGGACAGGGGGCTCCTATAATTCACCCCTCCACTTT. This codes for CAWRTGGSYNSPLHF.

The chain has TRBV9 and TRBJ2-3; 10 positions match TRBD2. V lost 0 bases and J lost 3; bases outside the gene matches: 4. The CDR3 contains 16 residues. Looked up from germline, CDR1 is SGDLS and CDR2 is YYNGEE. DNA for the CDR3: TGTGCCAGCAGCGTAGGAAATAGCGGGGGGACAGATACGCAGTATTTT. It yields the protein CASSVGNSGGTDTQYF. Supplemented by reference TRBV9 and TRBJ2-3, the full variable domain reads DSGVTQTPKHLITATGQRVTLRCSPRSGDLSVYWYQQSLDQGLQFLIQYYNGEERAKGNILERFSAQQFPDLHSELNLSSLELGDSALYFCASSVGNSGGTDTQYFGPGTRLTVL.

The J gene is TRBJ2-7, the V gene TRBV10-3, with D tentatively TRBD2 (6 bases). Trimming left V 6 bases short and J 5 bases short, with 17 bases between. Germline lookup yields CDR1 ENHRY and CDR2 SYGVKD. The CDR3 length is 14 residues. The CDR3 DNA reads TGTGCCATCAGCCCGGCGGGACGAAGGAACGAGCAGTACTTC. Translated: CAISPAGRRNEQYF.

The V gene is TRBV19, the J gene TRBJ1-1, with TRBD1 identical over 7 bases. The CDR3 covers 13 residues. V was clipped by 5 bases and J by 0 bases; unmatched bases: 0. Germline CDR1 is LNHDA and CDR2 is SQIVND (reference sequence). This chain's CDR3 is CASSGQVNTEAFF. CDR3 DNA sequence: TGTGCCAGTAGTGGACAGGTGAACACTGAAGCTTTCTTT.

The rearrangement joins TRBV7-2 to TRBJ1-1; 10 bases map to TRBD1. J lost 7 bases, V lost 4 bases, and 6 bases had no gene match. This CDR3 comprises 14 residues. From germline, CDR1 is SGHTA and CDR2 FQGNSA. The CDR3 sequence: CASSSWTGGNEAFF. CDR3 nucleotide sequence: TGTGCCAGCAGCTCTTGGACAGGGGGGAATGAAGCTTTCTTT.

In this sample, this clone turned up a few times. V and J are TRBV7-2 and TRBJ1-2, with 8 bases matching TRBD1. Germline V gives CDR1 SGHTA, CDR2 FQGNSA. V shed 4 bases and J 4 bases; nucleotides not matched to a gene: 2. This CDR3 is built from 13 residues. The DNA for the CDR3 is TGTGCCAGCAGCTCAGGGGGCCTCTATGGCTACACCTTC. This gives the protein CASSSGGLYGYTF.

This clone showed up just a few times. The V and J genes are TRBV19 and TRBJ1-6; D gene ambiguous. The CDR3 is 14 residues long. Germline loops: CDR1 LNHDA, CDR2 SQIVND (reference sequence). V lost 6 bases and J lost 7, with 13 bases in between. The CDR3 protein is CASSTDSQNSPLHF. The CDR3 bases are TGTGCCAGTAGCACGGACTCTCAAAATTCACCCCTCCACTTT.

This rearrangement joins TRBV7-2 to TRBJ2-7; D possibly corresponds to TRBD2 (6 bases). V was cut by 6 bases and J by 2 bases, with 14 bases left in between. The length of the CDR3 is 14 residues. The germline gives CDR1 SGHTA, CDR2 FQGNSA. CDR3 region: CASRPTGGTYEQYF. For the CDR3, the DNA is TGTGCCAGCAGGCCTACAGGAGGGACCTACGAGCAGTACTTC.